This is a list of T cell receptor beta chains from one sample in a study of spatial heterogeneity in lung cancer. TCRdb itself ran the 5' RACE reads through MiXCR, one entry per CDR3 protein. The data hold thousands of distinct CDR3 sequences, with approximately 49% observed a single time. The specimen comprised lung tumor tissue, sampled at surgery. Receptors originate from a male donor with early-stage non-small cell lung cancer. Each CDR3 is given with its conserved first and last residue. A D gene is named only where the DNA matches it firmly. Some rows mark clone size as missing; the rest say once, few, many or name a class of expanded clone.

D: .; J: TRBJ2-7; V: TRBV7-2; size: .; length: 14; DNA: TGTGCCAGCAGCTTGGAGGGAGTCTCCTACGAGCAGTACTTC; CDR3: CASSLEGVSYEQYF
D: .; J: TRBJ2-3; V: TRBV6-5; size: .; length: 13; DNA: TGTGCCAGCAGTTACTCGGGGGGCGATACGCAGTATTTT; CDR3: CASSYSGGDTQYF
D: TRBD1; J: TRBJ1-1; V: TRBV6-6; size: .; length: 13; DNA: TGTGCCAGCAGGCCAGGGGGCGAGACTGAAGCTTTCTTT; CDR3: CASRPGGETEAFF
D: TRBD2; J: TRBJ2-5; V: TRBV7-7; size: .; length: 14; DNA: TGTGCAACAGGCCGACTAGCGGGAGAAGAGACCCAGTACTTC; CDR3: CATGRLAGEETQYF
D: .; J: TRBJ1-1; V: TRBV28; size: .; length: 14; DNA: TGTGCCAGCAGTTTACCAGGGAGTCGTACTGAAGCTTTCTTT; CDR3: CASSLPGSRTEAFF
D: TRBD2; J: TRBJ2-2; V: TRBV6-2/TRBV6-3; size: once; length: 14; DNA: TGTGCCAGCAGCAGCGGGAGAGACACCGGGGAGCTGTTTTTT; CDR3: CASSSGRDTGELFF
D: TRBD2; J: TRBJ2-2; V: TRBV7-2; size: .; length: 20; DNA: TGTGCCAGCAGCCTTAGGATTAGCGGGAGGAAGCGGTCGAACACCGGGGAGCTGTTTTTT; CDR3: CASSLRISGRKRSNTGELFF
D: .; J: TRBJ2-3; V: TRBV7-2; size: .; length: 17; DNA: TGTGCCAGCAGCTTAGCGCTCACCCATCGAGGGGCAGATACGCAGTATTTT; CDR3: CASSLALTHRGADTQYF
D: .; J: TRBJ2-5; V: TRBV29-1; size: .; length: 13; DNA: TGCAGCGTCCTCCCAGGAGGGAGAGAGACCCAGTACTTC; CDR3: CSVLPGGRETQYF
D: TRBD2; J: TRBJ2-5; V: TRBV28; size: medium-sized; length: 16; DNA: TGTGCCAGCAGCTACGGACTAGCGGGAGACGGTGAGACCCAGTACTTC; CDR3: CASSYGLAGDGETQYF
D: TRBD2; J: TRBJ2-3; V: TRBV6-2/TRBV6-3; size: medium-sized; length: 15; DNA: TGTGCCAGCAGTCTAGCGGGAGATCAGACAGATACGCAGTATTTT; CDR3: CASSLAGDQTDTQYF